This T cell receptor (beta chain) was retrieved from a study of OX40 agonist ivuxolimab in advanced cancers. Clones were read by immunoSEQ multiplex PCR, and TCRdb kept only the in-frame ones, dropping some. The repertoire includes around 84,000 clones, around nine tenths of them detected once, and roughly 0.42% sits in the top ten. Germline lookup yields CDR1 LNHDA and CDR2 SQIVND (reference sequence). This CDR3 spans 14 amino acids. V gave up 9 bases and J gave up 0 bases, with 12 bases separating them. This clonotype originated in an adult with an advanced solid tumor such as melanoma, head and neck, liver or kidney cancer. The chain uses TRBV19 and TRBJ2-1; D gene ambiguous. Sequencing was performed on CD4+ or CD8+ T cells sorted from blood, taken in a trial of the OX40 agonist ivuxolimab. CDR3 loop: CASRDGHSYNEQFF. CDR3 nucleotide sequence: TGTGCCAGCCGAGACGGCCACTCCTACAATGAGCAGTTCTTC. Using reference TRBV19 and TRBJ2-1 for the parts outside the CDR3, the full variable domain is DGGITQSPKYLFRKEGQNVTLSCEQNLNHDAMYWYRQDPGQGLRLIYYSQIVNDFQKGDIAEGYSVSREKKESFPLTVTSAQKNPTAFYLCASRDGHSYNEQFFGPGTRLTVL.